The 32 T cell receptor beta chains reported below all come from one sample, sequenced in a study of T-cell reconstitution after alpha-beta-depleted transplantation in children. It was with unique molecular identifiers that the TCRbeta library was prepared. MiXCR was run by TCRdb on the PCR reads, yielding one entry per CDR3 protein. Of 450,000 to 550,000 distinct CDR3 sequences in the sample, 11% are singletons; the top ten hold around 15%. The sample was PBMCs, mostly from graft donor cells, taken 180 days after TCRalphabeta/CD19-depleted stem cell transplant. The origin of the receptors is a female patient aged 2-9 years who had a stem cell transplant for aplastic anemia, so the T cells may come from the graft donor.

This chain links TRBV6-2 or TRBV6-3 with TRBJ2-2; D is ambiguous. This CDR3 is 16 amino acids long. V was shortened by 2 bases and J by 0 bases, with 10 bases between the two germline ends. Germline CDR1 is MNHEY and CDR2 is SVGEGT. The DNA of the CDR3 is TGTGCCAGCAGTTACGAGGCACCCGCGAACACCGGGGAGCTGTTTTTT. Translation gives CASSYEAPANTGELFF.

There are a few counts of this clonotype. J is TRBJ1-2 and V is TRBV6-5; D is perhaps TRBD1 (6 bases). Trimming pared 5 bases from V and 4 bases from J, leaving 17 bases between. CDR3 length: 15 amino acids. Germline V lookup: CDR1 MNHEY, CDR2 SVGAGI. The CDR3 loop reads CASSTTGLGGYGYTF. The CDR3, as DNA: TGTGCCAGCAGTACTACAGGCCTAGGGGGCTATGGCTACACCTTC.

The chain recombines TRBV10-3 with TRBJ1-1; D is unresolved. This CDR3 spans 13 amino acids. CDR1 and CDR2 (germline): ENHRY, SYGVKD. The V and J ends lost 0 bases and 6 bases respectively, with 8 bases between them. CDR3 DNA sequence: TGTGCCATCAGTGAGTCGGCTGGGGCTGAAGCTTTCTTT. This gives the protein CAISESAGAEAFF.

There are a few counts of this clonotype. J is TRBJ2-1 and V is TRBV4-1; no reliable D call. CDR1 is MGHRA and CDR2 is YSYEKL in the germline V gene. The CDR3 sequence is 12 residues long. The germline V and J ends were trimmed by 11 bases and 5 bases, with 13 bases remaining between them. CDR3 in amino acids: CAAQARDNEQFF. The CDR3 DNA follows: TGCGCCGCACAAGCCCGGGACAATGAGCAGTTCTTC.

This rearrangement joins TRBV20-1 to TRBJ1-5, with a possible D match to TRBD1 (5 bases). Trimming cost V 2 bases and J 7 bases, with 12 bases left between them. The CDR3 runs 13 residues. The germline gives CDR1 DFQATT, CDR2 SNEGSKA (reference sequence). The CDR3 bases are TGCAGTGCTAGAACTAGGGGCGGGCAGCCCCAGCATTTT. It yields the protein CSARTRGGQPQHF.

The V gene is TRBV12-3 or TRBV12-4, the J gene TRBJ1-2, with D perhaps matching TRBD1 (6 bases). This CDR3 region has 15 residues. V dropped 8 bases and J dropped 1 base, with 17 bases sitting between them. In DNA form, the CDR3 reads TGTGCCAGCGTTCGGAGGGGGGCCGATAACTATGGCTACACCTTC. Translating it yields CASVRRGADNYGYTF.

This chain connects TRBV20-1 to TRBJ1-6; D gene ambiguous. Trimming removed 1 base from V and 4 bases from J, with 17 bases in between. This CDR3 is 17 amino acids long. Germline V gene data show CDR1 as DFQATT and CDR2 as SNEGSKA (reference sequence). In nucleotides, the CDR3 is TGCAGTGCTAGAGGTGTAGGGCAGGCAACATATAATTCACCCCTCCACTTT. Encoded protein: CSARGVGQATYNSPLHF.

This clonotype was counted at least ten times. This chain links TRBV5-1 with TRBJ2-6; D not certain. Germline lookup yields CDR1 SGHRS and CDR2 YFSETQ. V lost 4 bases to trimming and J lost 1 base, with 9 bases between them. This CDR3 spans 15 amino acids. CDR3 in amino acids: CASSVMVSGANVLTF. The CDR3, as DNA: TGCGCCAGCAGCGTGATGGTTTCTGGGGCCAACGTCCTGACTTTC.

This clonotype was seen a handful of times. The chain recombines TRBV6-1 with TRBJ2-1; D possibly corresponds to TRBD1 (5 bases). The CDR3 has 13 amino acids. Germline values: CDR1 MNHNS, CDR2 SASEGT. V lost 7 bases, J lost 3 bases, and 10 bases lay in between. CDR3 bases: TGTGCCAGCAAGGGGCCTATCTACAATGAGCAGTTCTTC. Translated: CASKGPIYNEQFF.

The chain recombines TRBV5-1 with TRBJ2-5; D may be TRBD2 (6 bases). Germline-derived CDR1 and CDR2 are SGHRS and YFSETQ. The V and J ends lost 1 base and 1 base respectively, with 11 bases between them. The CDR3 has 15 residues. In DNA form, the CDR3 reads TGCGCCAGCAGCTTGCGGCTAGCGTCCCAAGAGACCCAGTACTTC. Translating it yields CASSLRLASQETQYF.

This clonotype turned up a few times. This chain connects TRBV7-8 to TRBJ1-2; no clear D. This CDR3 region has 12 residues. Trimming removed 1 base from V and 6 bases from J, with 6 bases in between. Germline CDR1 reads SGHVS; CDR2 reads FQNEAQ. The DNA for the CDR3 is TGTGCCAGCAGCTTAGACCAGGATGGCTACACCTTC. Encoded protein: CASSLDQDGYTF.

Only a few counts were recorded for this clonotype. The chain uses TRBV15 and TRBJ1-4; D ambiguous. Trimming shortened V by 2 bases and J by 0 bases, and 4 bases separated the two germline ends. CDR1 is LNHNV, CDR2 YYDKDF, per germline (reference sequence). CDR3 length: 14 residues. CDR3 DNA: TGTGCCACCAGCAGACAGACAACTAATGAAAAACTGTTTTTT. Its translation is CATSRQTTNEKLFF.

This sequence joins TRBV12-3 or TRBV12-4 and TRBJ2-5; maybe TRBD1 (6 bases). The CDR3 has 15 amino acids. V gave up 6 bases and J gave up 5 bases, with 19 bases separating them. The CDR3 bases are TGTGCCAGCAGGCTGTTTTCGGAAAGGGGGGAGACCCAGTACTTC. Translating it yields CASRLFSERGETQYF.

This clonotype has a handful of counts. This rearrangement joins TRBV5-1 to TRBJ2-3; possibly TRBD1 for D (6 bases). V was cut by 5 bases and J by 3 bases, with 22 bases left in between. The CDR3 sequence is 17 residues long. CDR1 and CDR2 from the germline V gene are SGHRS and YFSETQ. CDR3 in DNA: TGCGCCAGCAGGTTAACAGGGACGAGGATTGAGACAGATACGCAGTATTTT. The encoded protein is CASRLTGTRIETDTQYF.

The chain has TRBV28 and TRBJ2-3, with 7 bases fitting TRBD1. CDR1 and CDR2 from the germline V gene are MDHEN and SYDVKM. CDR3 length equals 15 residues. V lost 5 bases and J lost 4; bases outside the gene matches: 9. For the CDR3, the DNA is TGTGCCAGCAGTACCTCCGGGACAGTTCCAGATACGCAGTATTTT. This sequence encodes CASSTSGTVPDTQYF. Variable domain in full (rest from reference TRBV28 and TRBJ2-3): DVKVTQSSRYLVKRTGEKVFLECVQDMDHENMFWYRQDPGLGLRLIYFSYDVKMKEKGDIPEGYSVSREKKERFSLILESASTNQTSMYLCASSTSGTVPDTQYFGPGTRLTVL.

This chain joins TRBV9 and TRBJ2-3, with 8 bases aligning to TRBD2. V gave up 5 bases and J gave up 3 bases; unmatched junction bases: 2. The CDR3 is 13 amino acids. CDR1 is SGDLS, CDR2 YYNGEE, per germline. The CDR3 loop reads CASRREVTDTQYF. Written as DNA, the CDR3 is TGTGCCAGCAGGCGGGAGGTAACAGATACGCAGTATTTT.

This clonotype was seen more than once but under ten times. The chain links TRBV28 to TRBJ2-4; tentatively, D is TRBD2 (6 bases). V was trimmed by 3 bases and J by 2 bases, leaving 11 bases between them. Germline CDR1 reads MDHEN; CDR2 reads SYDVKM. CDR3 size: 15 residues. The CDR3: CASSFAGGPKNIQYF. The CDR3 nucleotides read TGTGCCAGCAGTTTCGCCGGGGGTCCCAAAAACATTCAGTACTTC.

This chain's CDR3 is CASSLNSGGPYNEQFF. DNA for the CDR3: TGTGCCAGCAGCTTAAACTCAGGGGGTCCTTACAATGAGCAGTTCTTC. The rearrangement links TRBV7-3 to TRBJ2-1; 7 bases are shared with TRBD1. The CDR3 is 16 amino acids. With 1 base clipped from V and 4 bases from J, the junction kept 7 bases outside the gene matches. Germline lookup yields CDR1 SGHTA and CDR2 FQGTGA.

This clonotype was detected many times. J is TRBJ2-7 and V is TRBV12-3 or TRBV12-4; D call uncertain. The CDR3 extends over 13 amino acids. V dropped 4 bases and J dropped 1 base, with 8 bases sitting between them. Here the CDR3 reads CASSSSGSYEQYV. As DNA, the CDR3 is TGTGCCAGCAGTTCTTCAGGATCCTACGAGCAGTACGTC.

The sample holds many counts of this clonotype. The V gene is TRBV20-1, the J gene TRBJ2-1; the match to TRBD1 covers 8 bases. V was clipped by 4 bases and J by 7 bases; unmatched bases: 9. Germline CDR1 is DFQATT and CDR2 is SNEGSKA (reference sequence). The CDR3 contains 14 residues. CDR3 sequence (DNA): TGCAGTGCTACCCGGACAGGGTTTGGGAATGAGCAGTTCTTC. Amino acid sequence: CSATRTGFGNEQFF.

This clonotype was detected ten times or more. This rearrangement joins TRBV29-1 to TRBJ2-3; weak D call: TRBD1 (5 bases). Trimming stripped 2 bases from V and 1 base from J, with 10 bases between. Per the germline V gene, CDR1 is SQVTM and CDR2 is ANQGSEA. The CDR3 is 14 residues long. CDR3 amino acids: CSVERGSGTDTQYF. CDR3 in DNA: TGCAGCGTTGAAAGGGGTTCAGGCACAGATACGCAGTATTTT.

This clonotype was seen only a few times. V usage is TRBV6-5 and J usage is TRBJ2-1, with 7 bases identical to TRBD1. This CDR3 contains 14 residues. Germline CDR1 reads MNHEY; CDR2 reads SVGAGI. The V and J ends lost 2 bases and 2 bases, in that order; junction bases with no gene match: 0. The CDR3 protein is CASSYRGPYNEQFF. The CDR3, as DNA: TGTGCCAGCAGTTACAGGGGGCCCTACAATGAGCAGTTCTTC.

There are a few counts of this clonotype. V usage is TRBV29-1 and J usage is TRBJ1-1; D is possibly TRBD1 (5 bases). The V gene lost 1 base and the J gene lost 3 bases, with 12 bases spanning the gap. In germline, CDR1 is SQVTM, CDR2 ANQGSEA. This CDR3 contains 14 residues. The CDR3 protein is CSVEVRGFHTEAFF. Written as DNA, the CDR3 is TGCAGCGTTGAAGTGCGGGGGTTCCACACTGAAGCTTTCTTT.

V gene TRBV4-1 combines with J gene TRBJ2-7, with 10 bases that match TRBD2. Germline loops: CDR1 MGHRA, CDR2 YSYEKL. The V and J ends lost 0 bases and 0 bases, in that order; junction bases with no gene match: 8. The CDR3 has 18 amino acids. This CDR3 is CASSQEASGSDLSYEQYF. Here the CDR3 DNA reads TGCGCCAGCAGCCAAGAGGCTAGCGGGAGTGACCTCTCCTACGAGCAGTACTTC.

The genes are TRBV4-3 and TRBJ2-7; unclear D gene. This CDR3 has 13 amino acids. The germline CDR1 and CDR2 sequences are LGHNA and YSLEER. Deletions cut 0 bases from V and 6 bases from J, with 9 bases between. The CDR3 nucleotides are TGCGCCAGCAGCCAAGAAGTGGCTGCCGAGCAGTACTTC. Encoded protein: CASSQEVAAEQYF.

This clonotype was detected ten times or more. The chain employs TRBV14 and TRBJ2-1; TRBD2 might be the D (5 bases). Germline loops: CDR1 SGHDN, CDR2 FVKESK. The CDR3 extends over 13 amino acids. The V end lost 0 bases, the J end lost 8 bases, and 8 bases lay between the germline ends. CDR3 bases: TGTGCCAGCAGCCAAGACGAGGAGGATGAGCAGTTCTTC. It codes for CASSQDEEDEQFF.

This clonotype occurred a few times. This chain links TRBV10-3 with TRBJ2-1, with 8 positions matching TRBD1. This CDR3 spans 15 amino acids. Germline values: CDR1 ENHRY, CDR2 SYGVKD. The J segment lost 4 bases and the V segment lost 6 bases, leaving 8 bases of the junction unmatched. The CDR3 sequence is CAISPGTGAYNEQFF. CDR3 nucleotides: TGTGCCATCAGCCCCGGGACAGGAGCGTACAATGAGCAGTTCTTC.

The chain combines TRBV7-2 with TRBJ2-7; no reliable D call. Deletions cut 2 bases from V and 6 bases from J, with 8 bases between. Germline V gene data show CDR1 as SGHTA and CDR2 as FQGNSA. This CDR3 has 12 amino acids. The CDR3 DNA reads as TGTGCCAGCAGCTTAAACGCTATCGAGCAGTACTTC. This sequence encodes CASSLNAIEQYF.

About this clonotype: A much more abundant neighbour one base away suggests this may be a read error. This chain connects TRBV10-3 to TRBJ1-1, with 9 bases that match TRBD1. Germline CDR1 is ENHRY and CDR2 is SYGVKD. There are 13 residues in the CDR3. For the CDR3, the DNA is TGTGCCATCAGACAGGGGGCTGGGACTGCAGCTTTCTTT. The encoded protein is CAIRQGAGTAAFF.

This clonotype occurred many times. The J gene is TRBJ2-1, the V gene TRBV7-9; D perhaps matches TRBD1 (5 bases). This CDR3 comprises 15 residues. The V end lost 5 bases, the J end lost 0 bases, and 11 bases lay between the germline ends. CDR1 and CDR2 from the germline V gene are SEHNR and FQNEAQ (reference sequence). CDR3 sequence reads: CASSPPDSSYNEQFF. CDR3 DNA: TGTGCCAGCAGCCCACCCGACAGCTCCTACAATGAGCAGTTCTTC.

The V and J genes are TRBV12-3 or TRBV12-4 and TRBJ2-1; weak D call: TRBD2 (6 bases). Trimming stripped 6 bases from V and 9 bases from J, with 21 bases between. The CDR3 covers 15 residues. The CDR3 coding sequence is TGTGCCAGCAGCCTAGGGGACTCAGACTTAATTGAGCAGTTCTTC. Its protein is CASSLGDSDLIEQFF.

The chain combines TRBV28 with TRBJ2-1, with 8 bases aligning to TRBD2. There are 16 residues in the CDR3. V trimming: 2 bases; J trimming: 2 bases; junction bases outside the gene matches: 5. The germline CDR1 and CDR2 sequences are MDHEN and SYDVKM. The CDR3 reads CASSLEREHPYNEQFF. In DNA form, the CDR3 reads TGTGCCAGCAGTTTAGAGCGGGAGCACCCCTACAATGAGCAGTTCTTC. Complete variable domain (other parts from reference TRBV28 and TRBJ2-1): DVKVTQSSRYLVKRTGEKVFLECVQDMDHENMFWYRQDPGLGLRLIYFSYDVKMKEKGDIPEGYSVSREKKERFSLILESASTNQTSMYLCASSLEREHPYNEQFFGPGTRLTVL.